Listed here are 23 T cell receptor beta chains from one sample, sequenced in a study of T cell repertoires in cytomegalovirus infection. TCRdb fed the reads into MiXCR, producing one record per CDR3 protein. The top ten hold 31% of the sample, which has 200,000 or so distinct CDR3 sequences, about 30% seen once. The sequencing sample was made of PBMCs. All receptors derive from a human donor in good health (CMV status not recorded). Some clones in this sample may be carry-over from other donors' samples.

This clonotype has ten or more counts. The V gene is TRBV11-2, the J gene TRBJ2-3; 7 positions agree with TRBD2. CDR1 and CDR2 (germline): SGHAT, FQNNGV. The length of the CDR3 is 14 residues. Trimming at V came to 4 bases and at J to 7 bases, leaving 8 bases not matched to a gene. As DNA, the CDR3 is TGTGCCAGCAGCTCAGGACTAGGAGAAAATACGCAGTATTTT. Translating gives CASSSGLGENTQYF. Full variable domain (rest looked up from reference TRBV11-2 and TRBJ2-3): EAGVAQSPRYKIIEKRQSVAFWCNPISGHATLYWYQQILGQGPKLLIQFQNNGVVDDSQLPKDRFSAERLKGVDSTLKIQPAKLEDSAVYLCASSSGLGENTQYFGPGTRLTVL.

This chain joins TRBV19 and TRBJ2-2; D is uncertain. Germline V gene sequence: CDR1 LNHDA, CDR2 SQIVND (reference sequence). The CDR3 is made up of 15 amino acids. The ends were cut back, 5 bases at V and 2 bases at J, with 12 bases in the middle. CDR3 protein: CASSLSGLNTGELFF. The CDR3, as DNA: TGTGCCAGTAGTTTGAGTGGCCTTAACACCGGGGAGCTGTTTTTT.

CDR3: CATSRDNKNIQYF. The CDR3 nucleotides are TGTGCCACCAGCAGAGATAATAAGAACATTCAGTACTTC. The chain employs TRBV15 and TRBJ2-4; D is unclear. The length of the CDR3 is 13 residues. The V and J ends lost 0 bases and 7 bases respectively, with 7 bases between them. Germline CDR1 reads LNHNV; CDR2 reads YYDKDF (reference sequence).

The chain's CDR3 is CASSLGLAGGFSSTDTQYF. The CDR3 region has the DNA TGTGCCAGCAGCTTAGGGCTAGCGGGGGGCTTCTCTAGCACAGATACGCAGTATTTT. The genes are TRBV7-2 and TRBJ2-3; TRBD2 matches 11 bases. V gave up 1 base and J gave up 0 bases; unmatched junction bases: 9. The CDR3 length is 19 residues. From germline, CDR1 is SGHTA and CDR2 FQGNSA. Supplemented by reference TRBV7-2 and TRBJ2-3, the full variable domain reads GAGVSQSPSNKVTEKGKDVELRCDPISGHTALYWYRQSLGQGLEFLIYFQGNSAPDKSGLPSDRFSAERTGGSVSTLTIQRTQQEDSAVYLCASSLGLAGGFSSTDTQYFGPGTRLTVL.

The chain joins TRBV5-1 to TRBJ2-7; D is perhaps TRBD1 or TRBD2 (5 bases each). The CDR3 contains 15 residues. V was clipped by 2 bases and J by 5 bases, with 17 bases between them. Germline lookup yields CDR1 SGHRS and CDR2 YFSETQ. For the CDR3, the DNA is TGCGCCAGCAGCTTCCGGGACCCAGGTGTGCACGAGCAGTACTTC. The encoded protein is CASSFRDPGVHEQYF. Using reference TRBV5-1 and TRBJ2-7 for the parts outside the CDR3, the full variable domain is KAGVTQTPRYLIKTRGQQVTLSCSPISGHRSVSWYQQTPGQGLQFLFEYFSETQRNKGNFPGRFSGRQFSNSRSEMNVSTLELGDSALYLCASSFRDPGVHEQYFGPGTRLTVT.

This clonotype was observed a few times. V and J are TRBV7-2 and TRBJ1-2; the D is unclear. V lost 5 bases and J lost 5, with 12 bases in between. This CDR3 is 13 amino acids long. From germline, CDR1 is SGHTA and CDR2 FQGNSA. The CDR3 coding sequence is TGTGCCAGCAGCGCACTCAACGTTTATGGCTACACCTTC. The encoded protein is CASSALNVYGYTF.

Notes on this clonotype: This may come from a read error, since a much larger clone is one base off. For the CDR3, the DNA is TGTGCCAGCAGCATAACAGTCCAAGAGACCCAGTACTTC. It encodes CASSITVQETQYF. The V gene is TRBV11-3, the J gene TRBJ2-5, with D unresolved. The CDR3 is 13 amino acids. V lost 5 bases and J lost 1, with 8 bases in between. CDR1 is SGHNT, CDR2 YENEEA, per germline.

This clonotype showed up just a few times. The V call is TRBV14, the J call TRBJ1-2, with 8 positions matching TRBD1. From germline, CDR1 is SGHDN and CDR2 FVKESK. The CDR3 extends over 16 amino acids. V was clipped by 1 base and J by 3 bases; unmatched bases: 7. The CDR3 nucleotides are TGTGCCAGCAGCCAAGTAAGGTGGGGACAGGACTATGGCTACACCTTC. It translates to CASSQVRWGQDYGYTF.

This clonotype was detected only a few times. The chain recombines TRBV6-5 with TRBJ2-2; 8 bases match TRBD1. V lost 0 bases, J lost 3 bases, and 6 bases stayed unmatched. CDR3 size: 17 residues. CDR1 MNHEY and CDR2 SVGAGI come from the germline V gene. CDR3 sequence: CASSYSGRGLHTGELFF. CDR3 sequence (DNA): TGTGCCAGCAGTTACTCTGGCAGGGGGCTGCACACCGGGGAGCTGTTTTTT.

The chain joins TRBV11-3 to TRBJ2-4; D call uncertain. CDR1 and CDR2 from the germline V gene are SGHNT and YENEEA. Trimming stripped 1 base from V and 7 bases from J, with 8 bases between. This CDR3 is built from 13 residues. CDR3 DNA: TGTGCCAGCAGCTTAGGCACTAAGAACATTCAGTACTTC. Protein: CASSLGTKNIQYF. The variable domain in full, with the rest retrieved from reference TRBV11-3 and TRBJ2-4, is EAGVVQSPRYKIIEKKQPVAFWCNPISGHNTLYWYLQNLGQGPELLIRYENEEAVDDSQLPKDRFSAERLKGVDSTLKIQPAELGDSAVYLCASSLGTKNIQYFGAGTRLSVL.

This clonotype came up a few times. The chain combines TRBV10-3 with TRBJ2-5; D remains unclear. Germline CDR1 and CDR2: ENHRY and SYGVKD. V dropped 3 bases and J dropped 5 bases, with 16 bases sitting between them. This CDR3 has 15 amino acids. CDR3 nucleotide sequence: TGTGCCATCAGTGATCCTGACATAGGGTCGGAGACCCAGTACTTC. Protein product: CAISDPDIGSETQYF.

The genes are TRBV6-2 or TRBV6-3 and TRBJ2-7, with a tentative D call TRBD2 (6 bases). Trimming took off 6 bases at V and 6 bases at J, with 21 bases between the two ends. The CDR3 length is 15 residues. Germline lookup yields CDR1 MNHEY and CDR2 SVGEGT. This chain's CDR3 is CASSLPGTLQAEQYF. The CDR3 DNA follows: TGTGCCAGCAGCCTACCCGGGACTCTTCAGGCCGAGCAGTACTTC.

DNA of the CDR3: TGTGCCAGCAGTACCCAGGGAGCTAATGAAAAACTGTTTTTT. This translates into CASSTQGANEKLFF. V and J are TRBV6-6 and TRBJ1-4; possibly TRBD1 for D (5 bases). This CDR3 contains 14 residues. Germline V gene lookup returns CDR1 MNHNY and CDR2 SVGAGI (reference sequence). The V and J ends lost 5 bases and 3 bases respectively, with 10 bases between them.

This clonotype has only a few counts. The J gene is TRBJ2-2, the V gene TRBV11-2; D perhaps matches TRBD2 (7 bases). Germline V gene lookup returns CDR1 SGHAT and CDR2 FQNNGV. This CDR3 spans 16 amino acids. V was clipped by 8 bases and J by 2 bases, with 18 bases between them. The CDR3 sequence: CASCPFAGANTGELFF. The CDR3 nucleotides read TGTGCCAGCTGCCCTTTTGCGGGGGCAAACACCGGGGAGCTGTTTTTT.

This clonotype came up a few times. The chain carries TRBV19 and TRBJ2-7; D not certain. Per germline, CDR1 LNHDA and CDR2 SQIVND (reference sequence). This CDR3 is 14 amino acids long. V lost 1 base to trimming and J lost 4 bases, with 11 bases between them. The CDR3 DNA is TGTGCCAGTAGTATAGTGGGTCAGTTGTACGAGCAGTACTTC. The encoded protein is CASSIVGQLYEQYF.

The rearrangement joins TRBV7-8 to TRBJ1-5, with unresolved D. Trimming cost V 5 bases and J 1 base, with 12 bases left between them. The CDR3 has 15 amino acids. Germline loops: CDR1 SGHVS, CDR2 FQNEAQ. The CDR3 region has the DNA TGTGCCAGCAGCCCAGGCCCGGGGAGCAATCAGCCCCAGCATTTT. It yields the protein CASSPGPGSNQPQHF.

This chain uses TRBV7-8 with TRBJ1-1, with D unclear. Germline V gene sequence: CDR1 SGHVS, CDR2 FQNEAQ. The CDR3 runs to 14 residues. V dropped 2 bases and J dropped 1 base, with 8 bases sitting between them. The CDR3 here is CASSLRRQNTEAFF. CDR3 nucleotide sequence: TGTGCCAGCAGCTTAAGGAGACAGAACACTGAAGCTTTCTTT.

This clonotype appeared many times. This CDR3 is CASRPGAGELFF. The CDR3 DNA reads TGTGCCAGCAGACCCGGGGCCGGGGAGCTGTTTTTT. This chain connects TRBV12-3 or TRBV12-4 to TRBJ2-2; D is possibly TRBD2 (5 bases). V was trimmed by 6 bases and J by 6 bases, leaving 8 bases between them. The CDR3 is made up of 12 amino acids.

This chain joins TRBV19 and TRBJ1-1, with 9 bases aligning to TRBD1. The germline gives CDR1 LNHDA, CDR2 SQIVND (reference sequence). There are 15 residues in the CDR3. J was trimmed by 1 base and V by 5 bases; bases with no gene match: 5. The CDR3: CASSPTGGENTEAFF. CDR3 bases: TGTGCCAGTAGTCCCACAGGGGGCGAGAACACTGAAGCTTTCTTT.

This clonotype has a handful of counts. This chain uses TRBV23-1 with TRBJ2-3, with unresolved D. TRBV23-1 has ORF status, its function being uncertain. The CDR3 covers 17 residues. Trimming removed 0 bases from V and 1 base from J, with 14 bases in between. This chain's CDR3 is CASSQSLQQRGTDTQYF. In nucleotides, the CDR3 is TGCGCCAGCAGTCAATCTCTACAGCAAAGGGGCACAGATACGCAGTATTTT.

This clonotype has more than one count but fewer than ten. J is TRBJ1-4 and V is TRBV7-2, with D perhaps matching TRBD1 (5 bases). The germline CDR1 and CDR2 sequences are SGHTA and FQGNSA. CDR3 length: 15 residues. Trimming took off 5 bases at V and 3 bases at J, with 13 bases between the two ends. Here the CDR3 DNA reads TGTGCCAGCAGCCAAAGGGGCGCCCCTAATGAAAAACTGTTTTTT. This translates into CASSQRGAPNEKLFF.

DNA for the CDR3: TGTGCCAGCAGTGAAGAGGCCAGGACTAGTAAGTTCTTC. Its translation is CASSEEARTSKFF. The rearrangement uses TRBV6-1 and TRBJ2-1, with 7 bases that match TRBD2. V gave up 1 base and J gave up 14 bases; unmatched junction bases: 8. Germline lookup yields CDR1 MNHNS and CDR2 SASEGT. CDR3 length: 13 amino acids.

The chain has TRBV9 and TRBJ2-1; 9 positions match TRBD1. V gave up 4 bases and J gave up 3 bases; unmatched junction bases: 5. Germline V gene data show CDR1 as SGDLS and CDR2 as YYNGEE. The CDR3 spans 15 residues. CDR3 sequence: CASSLRGQGYNEQFF. The CDR3 nucleotides are TGTGCCAGCAGCCTAAGGGGACAGGGCTACAATGAGCAGTTCTTC.